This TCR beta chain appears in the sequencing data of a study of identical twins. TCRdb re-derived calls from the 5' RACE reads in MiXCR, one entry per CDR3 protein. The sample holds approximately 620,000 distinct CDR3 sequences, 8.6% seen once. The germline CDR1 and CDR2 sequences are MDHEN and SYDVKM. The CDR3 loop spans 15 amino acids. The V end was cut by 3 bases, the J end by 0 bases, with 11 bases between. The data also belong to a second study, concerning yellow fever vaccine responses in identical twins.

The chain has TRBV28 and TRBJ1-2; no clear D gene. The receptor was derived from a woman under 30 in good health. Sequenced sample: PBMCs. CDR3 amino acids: CASSLAGLANYGYTF. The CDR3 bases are TGTGCCAGCAGTTTGGCAGGTTTAGCTAACTATGGCTACACCTTC.